This T cell receptor (beta chain) was identified during a study of blood T cell repertoires in COVID-19. V was trimmed by 5 bases and J by 7 bases, leaving 14 bases between them. Per germline, CDR1 MGHDK and CDR2 SYGVNS. The CDR3 spans 14 residues. Patients at the Seattle site were enrolled during active infection and followed longitudinally. Some clones are missing from TCRdb's copy, which holds only in-frame ones; the method was immunoSEQ multiplex PCR. The table records approximately 440,000 clones, more than 70% of them present only once. Input material: peripheral blood. The origin of this receptor is a woman in her forties or fifties with COVID-19, enrolled during active disease. V gene TRBV25-1 combines with J gene TRBJ1-4; TRBD1 is a possible D gene (6 bases). CDR3 protein: CASSLDSAGEKLFF. CDR3 DNA: TGTGCCAGCAGTCTGGACAGCGCAGGTGAAAAACTGTTTTTT.